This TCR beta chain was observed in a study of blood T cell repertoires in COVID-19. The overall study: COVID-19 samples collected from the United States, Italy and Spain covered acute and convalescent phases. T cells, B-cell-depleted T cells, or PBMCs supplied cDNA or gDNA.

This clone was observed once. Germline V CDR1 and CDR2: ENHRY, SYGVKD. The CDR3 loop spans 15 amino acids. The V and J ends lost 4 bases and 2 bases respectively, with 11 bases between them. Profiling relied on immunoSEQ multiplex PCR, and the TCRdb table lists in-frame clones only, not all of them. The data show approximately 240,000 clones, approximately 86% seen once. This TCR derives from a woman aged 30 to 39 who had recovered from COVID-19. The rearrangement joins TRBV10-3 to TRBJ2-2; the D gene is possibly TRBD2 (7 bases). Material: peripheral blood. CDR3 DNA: TGTGCCATCAGTGGAGGGGGACTAAACACCGGGGAGCTGTTTTTT. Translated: CAISGGGLNTGELFF.